This TCR beta chain comes out of a study of blood T cell repertoires in COVID-19. Overall study: COVID-19 samples from acute and convalescent phases originated in the United States, Italy and Spain. Nucleic acid was either cDNA or gDNA, and it came from T cells, B-cell-depleted T cells, or PBMCs.

Germline values: CDR1 SGHTA, CDR2 FQGNSA. The CDR3 is 14 amino acids. Trimming stripped 1 base from V and 1 base from J, with 7 bases between. In the study's own analysis: Counts of nucleated cells, estimated from reference gene primer amplification, were obtained. TCRdb's table, derived via immunoSEQ multiplex PCR, lists solely in-frame clones and lacks some. V and J calls and clone size are as listed in that table; D and trimming were resolved from the DNA. Among roughly 290,000 clones, over 75% were seen once, and the ten largest hold 12%. J is TRBJ1-2 and V is TRBV7-2, with D perhaps TRBD1 (5 bases). The sequence was obtained from a woman between 55 and 75 years old with acute or convalescent COVID-19. Sample: peripheral blood. For the CDR3, the DNA is TGTGCCAGCAGCTTAGGACAGATTAACTATGGCTACACCTTC. It is translated as CASSLGQINYGYTF.